One and the same sample provided the 3 T cell receptor beta chains below, sequenced in a study of blood T cell repertoires in COVID-19. TCRdb keeps only in-frame clones here, not all; method: immunoSEQ multiplex PCR. The data contain roughly 330,000 clones, approximately 87% of them singletons. The sample taken for sequencing was PBMCs or T cells enriched from blood (not recorded which). Every receptor here comes from a woman aged 30 to 39 who had recovered from COVID-19.

The V call is TRBV5-1, the J call TRBJ2-5; 9 nucleotides line up with TRBD1. Losses at the gene ends were 4 bases for V and 4 bases for J; bases not matched to a gene: 5. This CDR3 is 14 amino acids long. Germline V lookup: CDR1 SGHRS, CDR2 YFSETQ. This CDR3 is CASSPGGQGETQYF. The CDR3 DNA reads TGCGCCAGCAGCCCCGGGGGACAGGGAGAGACCCAGTACTTC.

V is TRBV11-2 and J is TRBJ2-1; 8 bases map to TRBD2. The CDR3 covers 17 residues. V trimming: 1 base; J trimming: 3 bases; junction bases outside the gene matches: 8. Germline V gene lookup returns CDR1 SGHAT and CDR2 FQNNGV. The CDR3 DNA sequence: TGTGCCAGCAGCTTAGTTGTGCGGGGGGAAGGCTACAATGAGCAGTTCTTC. Amino acids: CASSLVVRGEGYNEQFF.

This rearrangement joins TRBV10-3 to TRBJ1-5; D uncertain. CDR1 and CDR2 from the germline V gene are ENHRY and SYGVKD. The CDR3 consists of 15 residues. V was pared by 5 bases and J by 2 bases, with 13 bases between. CDR3 sequence reads: CAISSDPRGNQPQHF. The CDR3 coding sequence is TGTGCCATCAGTTCCGATCCTCGGGGCAATCAGCCCCAGCATTTT.